This TCR beta chain stems from a study of T cell changes during pregnancy in multiple sclerosis. CDR1 and CDR2 from the germline V gene are SGHNT and YYREEE (reference sequence). This CDR3 region has 16 residues. V gave up 4 bases and J gave up 5 bases; unmatched junction bases: 11. Assay used: immunoSEQ multiplex PCR; TCRdb lists only in-frame clones, some missing. Among tens of thousands of clones listed, roughly 94% were seen once. This TCR came from a female donor with multiple sclerosis, enrolled in a pregnancy study. The sequences come from CD4+ T cells from peripheral blood mononuclear cells, collected in the second trimester of pregnancy. The rearrangement links TRBV5-4 to TRBJ2-1, with 8 bases fitting TRBD2. The CDR3 nucleotides are TGTGCCAGCAGCCAGAGCGGGAGTATTTTCGACAATGAGCAGTTCTTC. It specifies CASSQSGSIFDNEQFF.